Listed below are T cell receptor beta chains from one sample, sequenced in a study of T cell responses to AZD1222 COVID-19 vaccine. Method: immunoSEQ multiplex PCR; TCRdb's copy keeps in-frame clones and lacks some. The sample comprises about 100,000 clones, about 93% of which are singletons, and 6.2% rests with the top ten. The sample was peripheral blood, taken 28 days after the second AZD1222 dose. These receptors were taken from an adult who received the AZD1222 COVID-19 vaccine. Each CDR3 is given with its conserved first and last residue. Each record gives: D gene, clone size, V gene, J gene, CDR3 protein, CDR3 DNA. D genes are given only for firm matches. Rows give clone size only sometimes, using once, few, many, or a class for an expanded clone.

D gene: -
clone size: -
V gene: TRBV24-1
J gene: TRBJ1-5
CDR3 protein: CATSEPNSNQPQHF
CDR3 DNA: TGTGCCACCAGTGAACCTAACAGCAATCAGCCCCAGCATTTT

D gene: -
clone size: once
V gene: TRBV2
J gene: TRBJ1-2
CDR3 protein: CASSDRAGYGYTF
CDR3 DNA: TGTGCCAGCAGTGACCGGGCGGGCTATGGCTACACCTTC

D gene: TRBD2
clone size: once
V gene: TRBV11-3
J gene: TRBJ2-1
CDR3 protein: CASSFGGRDFYNEQFF
CDR3 DNA: TGTGCCAGCAGCTTTGGGGGGAGGGATTTCTACAATGAGCAGTTCTTC

D gene: TRBD1
clone size: -
V gene: TRBV28
J gene: TRBJ1-5
CDR3 protein: CASSMTGGYNQPQHF
CDR3 DNA: TGTGCCAGCAGCATGACAGGGGGCTACAATCAGCCCCAGCATTTT

D gene: -
clone size: -
V gene: TRBV5-1
J gene: TRBJ2-7
CDR3 protein: CASSLGGNSYEQYF
CDR3 DNA: TGCGCCAGCAGCTTGGGGGGTAACTCCTACGAGCAGTACTTC

D gene: -
clone size: -
V gene: TRBV30
J gene: TRBJ1-3
CDR3 protein: CAWSADRSIYF
CDR3 DNA: TGTGCCTGGAGTGCAGACAGGTCCATATATTTT

D gene: TRBD1
clone size: -
V gene: TRBV4-1
J gene: TRBJ2-3
CDR3 protein: CASSQVELGTGGTDTQYF
CDR3 DNA: TGCGCCAGCAGCCAAGTGGAATTAGGAACAGGGGGCACAGATACGCAGTATTTT

D gene: -
clone size: -
V gene: TRBV7-9
J gene: TRBJ1-2
CDR3 protein: CASEPRGTNYGYTF
CDR3 DNA: TGTGCCAGCGAACCAAGGGGAACCAACTATGGCTACACCTTC

D gene: -
clone size: -
V gene: TRBV5-4
J gene: TRBJ1-2
CDR3 protein: CASSPGGSDYGYTF
CDR3 DNA: TGTGCCAGCAGCCCCGGGGGATCCGACTATGGCTACACCTTC

D gene: -
clone size: -
V gene: TRBV30
J gene: TRBJ2-5
CDR3 protein: CAWSANGVVETQYF
CDR3 DNA: TGTGCCTGGAGTGCCAACGGGGTAGTAGAGACCCAGTACTTC

D gene: -
clone size: -
V gene: TRBV2
J gene: TRBJ1-4
CDR3 protein: CASADGLWRDEKLFF
CDR3 DNA: TGTGCCAGCGCTGACGGGCTTTGGAGGGATGAAAAACTGTTTTTT

D gene: -
clone size: -
V gene: TRBV3-1/TRBV3-2
J gene: TRBJ1-4
CDR3 protein: CASSFYSSQGEKLFF
CDR3 DNA: TGTGCCAGCAGCTTTTACAGTTCCCAGGGGGAAAAACTGTTTTTT

D gene: TRBD1
clone size: -
V gene: TRBV7-9
J gene: TRBJ1-5
CDR3 protein: CASSAGTGVSNQPQHF
CDR3 DNA: TGTGCCAGCAGCGCCGGGACAGGGGTTTCCAATCAGCCCCAGCATTTT

D gene: TRBD1
clone size: -
V gene: TRBV2
J gene: TRBJ1-6
CDR3 protein: CASSGQGGGYSPLHF
CDR3 DNA: TGTGCCAGCAGTGGACAGGGAGGGGGCTACTCACCCCTCCACTTT

D gene: -
clone size: few
V gene: TRBV19
J gene: TRBJ2-7
CDR3 protein: CASTLTADGSGEQYF
CDR3 DNA: TGTGCCAGTACCCTGACAGCAGACGGATCGGGGGAGCAGTACTTC

D gene: -
clone size: -
V gene: TRBV19
J gene: TRBJ1-5
CDR3 protein: CASTTSLSNQPQHF
CDR3 DNA: TGTGCCAGTACGACCAGCCTTAGCAATCAGCCCCAGCATTTT

D gene: -
clone size: -
V gene: TRBV7-2
J gene: TRBJ2-1
CDR3 protein: CASSPRMEQFF
CDR3 DNA: TGTGCCAGCAGCCCTCGGATGGAGCAGTTCTTC

D gene: -
clone size: -
V gene: TRBV6-5
J gene: TRBJ2-6
CDR3 protein: CASSTPGANVLTF
CDR3 DNA: TGTGCCAGCAGCACCCCCGGGGCCAACGTCCTGACTTTC

D gene: TRBD1
clone size: -
V gene: TRBV7-9
J gene: TRBJ1-1
CDR3 protein: CASSLRTGLNTEAFF
CDR3 DNA: TGTGCCAGCAGCCTCCGGACAGGGTTGAACACTGAAGCTTTCTTT

D gene: TRBD1
clone size: few
V gene: TRBV12-5
J gene: TRBJ2-1
CDR3 protein: CASGLPGSDRGVNEQFF
CDR3 DNA: TGTGCTAGTGGTTTGCCCGGGTCGGACAGGGGCGTCAATGAGCAGTTCTTC

D gene: -
clone size: -
V gene: TRBV19
J gene: TRBJ2-3
CDR3 protein: CASSLYAVRTDTQYF
CDR3 DNA: TGTGCCAGTAGTCTATACGCGGTTCGCACAGATACGCAGTATTTT

D gene: -
clone size: -
V gene: TRBV9
J gene: TRBJ2-1
CDR3 protein: CASSVAGAGIDEQFF
CDR3 DNA: TGTGCCAGCAGCGTAGCTGGGGCAGGGATAGATGAGCAGTTCTTC

D gene: -
clone size: -
V gene: TRBV5-6
J gene: TRBJ1-5
CDR3 protein: CASSLGGGRNQPQHF
CDR3 DNA: TGTGCCAGCAGCTTGGGCGGGGGAAGGAATCAGCCCCAGCATTTT

D gene: TRBD1
clone size: -
V gene: TRBV7-6
J gene: TRBJ2-7
CDR3 protein: CASSSRQGTHEQYF
CDR3 DNA: TGTGCCAGCAGCTCCCGACAGGGAACCCACGAGCAGTACTTC

D gene: TRBD1
clone size: -
V gene: TRBV5-1
J gene: TRBJ2-7
CDR3 protein: CASSPTGAYEQYF
CDR3 DNA: TGCGCCAGCAGTCCGACAGGGGCCTACGAGCAGTACTTC

D gene: -
clone size: once
V gene: TRBV5-1
J gene: TRBJ1-4
CDR3 protein: CASSQTGRVNEKLFF
CDR3 DNA: TGCGCCAGCAGCCAAACGGGGAGAGTTAATGAAAAACTGTTTTTT